A single sample is the source of the 5 T cell receptor beta chains below, sequenced in a study of circulating CD8 cells and anti-PD-1 response in melanoma. Four subsets defined by PD-1 and/or TIGIT were sorted from live CD3+CD8+TCRalphabeta+ cells. TCR libraries were prepared from roughly 14 ng of total RNA with the QIAseq Immune Repertoire TCR panel. TCRdb re-analysed the reads in MiXCR, keeping a single row per CDR3 protein. The data contain several hundred distinct CDR3 sequences, about an eighth of them singletons. Sequenced here: CD8+ T cells from PBMCs, sampled at baseline or after one month of anti-PD-1 therapy (not recorded which). The origin of the receptors is a human donor with melanoma.

CDR3 nucleotide sequence: TGTGCCAGTAGTATGGGACAGGGCGTTAATCAGCCCCAGCATTTT. It translates to CASSMGQGVNQPQHF. The chain links TRBV19 to TRBJ1-5; 9 bases fit TRBD1. The CDR3 has 15 residues. The germline gives CDR1 LNHDA, CDR2 SQIVND (reference sequence). V dropped 3 bases and J dropped 4; count of bases not matched to a gene: 4.

In this sample, this clonotype is large. The genes are TRBV7-9 and TRBJ1-1; TRBD1 agrees at 9 bases. Germline CDR1 SEHNR, CDR2 FQNEAQ (reference sequence). CDR3 length equals 16 residues. The V and J ends lost 5 bases and 7 bases, in that order; junction bases with no gene match: 14. CDR3 bases: TGTGCCAGCAGCCATAAGGGACAGGGAGTACCTAGTGAAGCTTTCTTT. Translated, it gives CASSHKGQGVPSEAFF. Based on the CDR3 plus reference TRBV7-9 and TRBJ1-1, the full variable domain is DTGVSQNPRHKITKRGQNVTFRCDPISEHNRLYWYRQTLGQGPEFLTYFQNEAQLEKSRLLSDRFSAERPKGSFSTLEIQRTEQGDSAMYLCASSHKGQGVPSEAFFGQGTRLTVV.

The chain combines TRBV20-1 with TRBJ2-7; either TRBD1 or TRBD2 may supply D (5 bases each). The CDR3 has 14 residues. Trimming pared 0 bases from V and 4 bases from J, leaving 13 bases between. Germline V gene data show CDR1 as DFQATT and CDR2 as SNEGSKA (reference sequence). CDR3 region: CSARDRDHGYEQYF. CDR3 DNA: TGCAGTGCTAGAGACCGGGACCATGGGTACGAGCAGTACTTC.

This clonotype is classed as medium-sized. The chain carries TRBV29-1 and TRBJ2-2; D gene uncertain. Germline CDR1 reads SQVTM; CDR2 reads ANQGSEA. The length of the CDR3 is 12 residues. V shed 6 bases and J shed 1 base, with 6 bases lying between them. The CDR3 sequence is CSVPQNTGELFF. The DNA of the CDR3 is TGCAGCGTCCCACAGAACACCGGGGAGCTGTTTTTT.

Within the sample, this clonotype is large (0.1 to 1%). The J gene is TRBJ2-2, the V gene TRBV29-1; maybe TRBD2 (5 bases). The CDR3 is 13 residues long. V shed 5 bases and J shed 5 bases, with 12 bases lying between them. In germline, CDR1 is SQVTM, CDR2 ANQGSEA. CDR3 nucleotides: TGCAGCGTTACGCCAGGAGGTACCGGGGAGCTGTTTTTT. Its protein product is CSVTPGGTGELFF.